These T cell receptor beta chains were read from a single sample in a study of blood T cell repertoires in COVID-19. Only in-frame clones appear in the TCRdb table, and some are missing; sequencing was by immunoSEQ multiplex PCR. The sample lists about 98,000 clones, around 85% occurring once. The sequenced material came from peripheral blood. These TCRs come from a woman aged 80 or over with acute or convalescent COVID-19. Each CDR3 is given with its conserved first and last residue. Each record gives: V gene, D gene, clone size, J gene, CDR3 DNA, CDR3 protein. The D gene is left open where the match is weak. Size tells how often a clone was seen (once, few, many) or the class of an expanded clone, and some rows leave it out.

V gene: TRBV14; D gene: .; clone size: .; J gene: TRBJ1-2; CDR3 DNA: TGTGCCAGCAGCGACGGGCCCCCAGGGGGCTACACCTTC; CDR3 protein: CASSDGPPGGYTF
V gene: TRBV13; D gene: TRBD1; clone size: .; J gene: TRBJ1-1; CDR3 DNA: TGTGCCAGCAGCCCTCGGACAGGGGGCTTGAACACTGAAGCTTTCTTT; CDR3 protein: CASSPRTGGLNTEAFF
V gene: TRBV6-5; D gene: TRBD2; clone size: .; J gene: TRBJ2-2; CDR3 DNA: TGTGCCAGCAGTTACACTAGCGGATACACCGGGGAGCTGTTTTTT; CDR3 protein: CASSYTSGYTGELFF
V gene: TRBV6-5; D gene: TRBD1; clone size: .; J gene: TRBJ1-1; CDR3 DNA: TGTGCCAGCAGTCGCGCGACAGGGGCGGGGACTGAAGCTTTCTTT; CDR3 protein: CASSRATGAGTEAFF
V gene: TRBV24-1; D gene: TRBD1; clone size: .; J gene: TRBJ2-3; CDR3 DNA: TGTGCCACGAGTACCGGACAGGGTAGAACAGATACGCAGTATTTT; CDR3 protein: CATSTGQGRTDTQYF
V gene: TRBV9; D gene: .; clone size: .; J gene: TRBJ1-1; CDR3 DNA: TGTGCCAGCAGCGTAGACGGGGGGCTAACTGAAGCTTTCTTT; CDR3 protein: CASSVDGGLTEAFF
V gene: TRBV19; D gene: .; clone size: many; J gene: TRBJ1-5; CDR3 DNA: TGTGCCAGTTCCGAACAGGGTAAGGGGAACAATCAGCCCCAGCATTTT; CDR3 protein: CASSEQGKGNNQPQHF
V gene: TRBV6-5; D gene: .; clone size: .; J gene: TRBJ2-3; CDR3 DNA: TGTGCCAGCAGTTACTCTTCGGGGAAAGATACGCAGTATTTT; CDR3 protein: CASSYSSGKDTQYF
V gene: TRBV5-1; D gene: TRBD1; clone size: .; J gene: TRBJ2-7; CDR3 DNA: TGCGCCAGCAGCTCGACAGGGGACGAGCAGTACTTC; CDR3 protein: CASSSTGDEQYF
V gene: TRBV3-1/TRBV3-2; D gene: TRBD1; clone size: .; J gene: TRBJ2-3; CDR3 DNA: TGTGCCAGCAGCGGAAGGGACAGAAGCACAGATACGCAGTATTTT; CDR3 protein: CASSGRDRSTDTQYF
V gene: TRBV28; D gene: .; clone size: .; J gene: TRBJ1-6; CDR3 DNA: TGTGCCAGCAGCCCGGCAGGGAATTCACCCCTCCACTTT; CDR3 protein: CASSPAGNSPLHF
V gene: TRBV29-1; D gene: TRBD1; clone size: .; J gene: TRBJ1-1; CDR3 DNA: TGCAGCGTTGGGTCAGGGGGGAACACTGAAGCTTTCTTT; CDR3 protein: CSVGSGGNTEAFF
V gene: TRBV30; D gene: TRBD1; clone size: .; J gene: TRBJ2-5; CDR3 DNA: TGTGCCTGGAGTGGCGGACAGGGTTGGGGAGAGACCCAGTACTTC; CDR3 protein: CAWSGGQGWGETQYF
V gene: TRBV19; D gene: TRBD1; clone size: many; J gene: TRBJ1-5; CDR3 DNA: TGTGCCAGTACCGGGGAACAGGGGTTCCAGCCCCAGCATTTT; CDR3 protein: CASTGEQGFQPQHF
V gene: TRBV6-2/TRBV6-3; D gene: TRBD1; clone size: .; J gene: TRBJ1-1; CDR3 DNA: TGTGCCAGCAGTTACTCGGGACAGCTCGGCTCCAAAGCTTTCTTT; CDR3 protein: CASSYSGQLGSKAFF
V gene: TRBV4-3; D gene: .; clone size: once; J gene: TRBJ2-2; CDR3 DNA: TGCGCCAGCAGCGTAAACACAGGGTTCGGGGAGCTGTTTTTT; CDR3 protein: CASSVNTGFGELFF
V gene: TRBV2; D gene: TRBD2; clone size: .; J gene: TRBJ2-3; CDR3 DNA: TGTGCCAGCTTGGGGAGGGCCTACACAGATACGCAGTATTTT; CDR3 protein: CASLGRAYTDTQYF
V gene: TRBV6-1; D gene: .; clone size: .; J gene: TRBJ2-3; CDR3 DNA: TGTGCCAGCAGTGAAGCACTCCACAGGCCCGCAGATACGCAGTATTTT; CDR3 protein: CASSEALHRPADTQYF
V gene: TRBV7-2; D gene: .; clone size: .; J gene: TRBJ2-1; CDR3 DNA: TGTGCCAGCAGCTTAAATAGGGGGGGGAAGGCCAATGAGCAGTTCTTC; CDR3 protein: CASSLNRGGKANEQFF
V gene: TRBV5-4; D gene: .; clone size: .; J gene: TRBJ2-2; CDR3 DNA: TGTGCCAGCACTAGGGGAGGAGGGAAGCACACCGGGGAGCTGTTTTTT; CDR3 protein: CASTRGGGKHTGELFF
V gene: TRBV7-2; D gene: .; clone size: .; J gene: TRBJ1-5; CDR3 DNA: TGTGCCAGCAGCTTAGGCAGGGGTAATCAGCCCCAGCATTTT; CDR3 protein: CASSLGRGNQPQHF
V gene: TRBV6-2/TRBV6-3; D gene: .; clone size: .; J gene: TRBJ2-3; CDR3 DNA: TGTGCCAGCAGTTACTCGAGTAGCGGAAACACAGATACGCAGTATTTT; CDR3 protein: CASSYSSSGNTDTQYF
V gene: TRBV5-4; D gene: .; clone size: .; J gene: TRBJ2-2; CDR3 DNA: TGTGCCAGCAGCGACCCTACTACAGGTCCCACCGGGGAGCTGTTTTTT; CDR3 protein: CASSDPTTGPTGELFF
V gene: TRBV28; D gene: TRBD1; clone size: .; J gene: TRBJ2-3; CDR3 DNA: TGTGCCAGCAGTTCCGGACAGGGCACAGATACGCAGTATTTT; CDR3 protein: CASSSGQGTDTQYF
V gene: TRBV28; D gene: TRBD1; clone size: .; J gene: TRBJ2-1; CDR3 DNA: TGTGCCAGCAGTCCCTCGCGGGCAGGGGGTAGGGAGCAGTTCTTC; CDR3 protein: CASSPSRAGGREQFF
V gene: TRBV6-5; D gene: .; clone size: .; J gene: TRBJ2-7; CDR3 DNA: TGTGCCAGCAGTTACAAGGGGTCAGCTAACTCCTACGAGCAGTACTTC; CDR3 protein: CASSYKGSANSYEQYF
V gene: TRBV6-1; D gene: .; clone size: .; J gene: TRBJ1-6; CDR3 DNA: TGTGCCGGAGGACCTTACAATTCACCCCTCCACTTT; CDR3 protein: CAGGPYNSPLHF
V gene: TRBV6-5; D gene: TRBD1; clone size: once; J gene: TRBJ1-5; CDR3 DNA: TGTGCCAGCAGGACAGGGTTGGATCAGCCCCAGCATTTT; CDR3 protein: CASRTGLDQPQHF
V gene: TRBV4-3; D gene: .; clone size: .; J gene: TRBJ1-1; CDR3 DNA: TGCGCCAGCAGCCAAACACCCGGGGGGGGTACTGAAGCTTTCTTT; CDR3 protein: CASSQTPGGGTEAFF
V gene: TRBV19; D gene: .; clone size: .; J gene: TRBJ1-5; CDR3 DNA: TGTGCCAGTAGTATGGGCAAGAATCAGCCCCAGCATTTT; CDR3 protein: CASSMGKNQPQHF
V gene: TRBV2; D gene: TRBD2; clone size: .; J gene: TRBJ2-3; CDR3 DNA: TGTGCCAGCAGCCAGACTAGCGGGCTTGTAGATACGCAGTATTTT; CDR3 protein: CASSQTSGLVDTQYF
V gene: TRBV2; D gene: .; clone size: .; J gene: TRBJ1-1; CDR3 DNA: TGTGCCAGCGGCGGGTTGTTGTATAACGAGGGAAAAGCTTTCTTT; CDR3 protein: CASGGLLYNEGKAFF
V gene: TRBV4-3; D gene: .; clone size: .; J gene: TRBJ1-2; CDR3 DNA: TGCGCCAGCAGCCAAGACAGGGGCTTGGGAGGCTACACCTTC; CDR3 protein: CASSQDRGLGGYTF
V gene: TRBV2; D gene: TRBD1; clone size: .; J gene: TRBJ1-4; CDR3 DNA: TGTGCCAGCAGTGAAATCAGGGGGATGGAAAAACTGTTTTTT; CDR3 protein: CASSEIRGMEKLFF
V gene: TRBV7-2; D gene: .; clone size: few; J gene: TRBJ2-6; CDR3 DNA: TGTGCCAGCAGCGCAGGGGCTGGGGCCAACGTCCTGACTTTC; CDR3 protein: CASSAGAGANVLTF
V gene: TRBV19; D gene: TRBD1; clone size: .; J gene: TRBJ1-5; CDR3 DNA: TGTGCCAGTAGTAAGGGAAGGGACAGGGGATTTGATCAGCCCCAGCATTTT; CDR3 protein: CASSKGRDRGFDQPQHF
V gene: TRBV7-2; D gene: .; clone size: .; J gene: TRBJ1-1; CDR3 DNA: TGTGCCAGCAGCTTAGCAGGGGTGAACACTGAAGCTTTCTTT; CDR3 protein: CASSLAGVNTEAFF
V gene: TRBV6-5; D gene: .; clone size: .; J gene: TRBJ1-6; CDR3 DNA: TGTGCCAGCTGGCAGGGTTGGGATTCACCCCTCCACTTT; CDR3 protein: CASWQGWDSPLHF
V gene: TRBV19; D gene: TRBD2; clone size: few; J gene: TRBJ2-3; CDR3 DNA: TGTGCCAGTAGTATGTTACCGGGACTAGCGACAGATACGCAGTATTTT; CDR3 protein: CASSMLPGLATDTQYF
V gene: TRBV9; D gene: .; clone size: .; J gene: TRBJ1-1; CDR3 DNA: TGTGCCAGCAGCGTACAGGGGAACACTGAAGCTTTCTTT; CDR3 protein: CASSVQGNTEAFF
V gene: TRBV11-3; D gene: TRBD2; clone size: .; J gene: TRBJ2-5; CDR3 DNA: TGTGCCAGCAGCCCGAATGGCAGGGAGGGGGAGACCCAGTACTTC; CDR3 protein: CASSPNGREGETQYF
V gene: TRBV11-3; D gene: TRBD1; clone size: .; J gene: TRBJ2-5; CDR3 DNA: TGTGCCAGCAGCTCGGGACAGCAAGAGACCCAGTACTTC; CDR3 protein: CASSSGQQETQYF
V gene: TRBV9; D gene: .; clone size: .; J gene: TRBJ1-2; CDR3 DNA: TGTGCCAGCAGCGTAGGGCCCAGCAGGGGATACTATGGCTACACCTTC; CDR3 protein: CASSVGPSRGYYGYTF
V gene: TRBV6-5; D gene: TRBD2; clone size: .; J gene: TRBJ2-5; CDR3 DNA: TGTGCCAGCAGTTGGACTAGCGGGGGGTCGCAAGAGACCCAGTACTTC; CDR3 protein: CASSWTSGGSQETQYF
V gene: TRBV28; D gene: TRBD1; clone size: .; J gene: TRBJ1-5; CDR3 DNA: TGTGCCAGCAGTTTCTCTAACAGGGGGACCGGTCAGCCCCAGCATTTT; CDR3 protein: CASSFSNRGTGQPQHF
V gene: TRBV4-2; D gene: TRBD1; clone size: .; J gene: TRBJ1-3; CDR3 DNA: TGTGCCAGCAGCCAAAATATACAGGGGGCAGCTGGAAACACCATATATTTT; CDR3 protein: CASSQNIQGAAGNTIYF
V gene: TRBV5-1; D gene: .; clone size: few; J gene: TRBJ1-5; CDR3 DNA: TGCGCCAGCAGCTTGGAGGGAGGGAGCAATCAGCCCCAGCATTTT; CDR3 protein: CASSLEGGSNQPQHF
V gene: TRBV28; D gene: .; clone size: .; J gene: TRBJ1-1; CDR3 DNA: TGTGCCAGCAGTTTGGGAGGTCGGTACACTGAAGCTTTCTTT; CDR3 protein: CASSLGGRYTEAFF
V gene: TRBV6-1; D gene: .; clone size: .; J gene: TRBJ1-5; CDR3 DNA: TGTGCCAGCAGTGAAGCTAGGGCCGGGAGGCAGCCCCAGCATTTT; CDR3 protein: CASSEARAGRQPQHF
V gene: TRBV6-5; D gene: TRBD1; clone size: .; J gene: TRBJ1-2; CDR3 DNA: TGTGCCAGCAGTTACTCGGGACAGGGTGTTGGCTACACCTTC; CDR3 protein: CASSYSGQGVGYTF
V gene: TRBV7-9; D gene: TRBD1; clone size: .; J gene: TRBJ2-4; CDR3 DNA: TGTGCCAGCAGCATATACCGGACAGGCGGGTTGGAAAACATTCAGTACTTC; CDR3 protein: CASSIYRTGGLENIQYF
V gene: TRBV10-2; D gene: .; clone size: .; J gene: TRBJ2-3; CDR3 DNA: TGCGCCAGCAGACAGGGAATGGGAAATACGCAGTATTTT; CDR3 protein: CASRQGMGNTQYF
V gene: TRBV24-1; D gene: TRBD1; clone size: .; J gene: TRBJ1-2; CDR3 DNA: TGTGCCACCGGGACAGAGTCTCCCTATGGCTACACCTTC; CDR3 protein: CATGTESPYGYTF
V gene: TRBV2; D gene: .; clone size: .; J gene: TRBJ1-6; CDR3 DNA: TGTGCCAGCAGTCTCAATTCACCCCTCCACTTT; CDR3 protein: CASSLNSPLHF
V gene: TRBV6-2/TRBV6-3; D gene: TRBD1; clone size: .; J gene: TRBJ1-1; CDR3 DNA: TGTGCCAGCAGTAAATCCCCGGGACAGGGGGTTACTGAAGCTTTCTTT; CDR3 protein: CASSKSPGQGVTEAFF
V gene: TRBV28; D gene: .; clone size: .; J gene: TRBJ1-1; CDR3 DNA: TGTGCCAGCAGGATCAGTGGCATGAACACTGAAGCTTTCTTT; CDR3 protein: CASRISGMNTEAFF
V gene: TRBV28; D gene: .; clone size: once; J gene: TRBJ1-2; CDR3 DNA: TGTGCCAGCAGTTCAGGGGTCCTCAGCTATGGCTACACCTTC; CDR3 protein: CASSSGVLSYGYTF
V gene: TRBV28; D gene: .; clone size: .; J gene: TRBJ1-5; CDR3 DNA: TGTGCCAGCAAATTACAGGGCAATCAGCCCCAGCATTTT; CDR3 protein: CASKLQGNQPQHF
V gene: TRBV2; D gene: TRBD1; clone size: .; J gene: TRBJ2-2; CDR3 DNA: TGTGCCAGCAGTGTATCAGGGGGCCTTTTGAATGGGGAGCTGTTTTTT; CDR3 protein: CASSVSGGLLNGELFF